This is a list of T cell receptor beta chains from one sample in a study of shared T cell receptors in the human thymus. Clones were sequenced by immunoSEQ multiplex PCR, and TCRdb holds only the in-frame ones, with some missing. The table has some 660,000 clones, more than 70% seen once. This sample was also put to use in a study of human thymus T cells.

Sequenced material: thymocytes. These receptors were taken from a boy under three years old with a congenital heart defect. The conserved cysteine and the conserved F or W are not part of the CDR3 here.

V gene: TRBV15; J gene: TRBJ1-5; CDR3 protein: ATSRSLGGDNQPQH
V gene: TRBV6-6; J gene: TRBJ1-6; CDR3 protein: ASSKTGRNSPLH
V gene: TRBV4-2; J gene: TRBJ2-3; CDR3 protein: ASSQVTSGGAGTDTQY
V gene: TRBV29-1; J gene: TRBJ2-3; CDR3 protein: SVGERAEGTDTQY
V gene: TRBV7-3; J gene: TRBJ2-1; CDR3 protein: ASSPQGDEQF
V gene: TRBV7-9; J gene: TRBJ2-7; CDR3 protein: ASSLVPKTYEQY
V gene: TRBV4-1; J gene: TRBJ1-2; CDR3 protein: ASSEGTGEGGPYGYT
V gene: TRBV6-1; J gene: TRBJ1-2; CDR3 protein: ASSETLQGRGT
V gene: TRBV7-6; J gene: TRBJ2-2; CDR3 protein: ASSPQTSGGVGELF
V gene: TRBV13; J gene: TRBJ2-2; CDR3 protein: ASSLFRLAGGPTGELF
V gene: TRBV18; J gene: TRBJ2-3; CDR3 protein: ASSPTSGSADTQY
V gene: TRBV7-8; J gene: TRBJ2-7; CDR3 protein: ASSGPHAGLYEQY
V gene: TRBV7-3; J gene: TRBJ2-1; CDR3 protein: ASSLGLGDNNEQF
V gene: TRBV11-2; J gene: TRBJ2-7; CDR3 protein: ASSPQERPYEQY
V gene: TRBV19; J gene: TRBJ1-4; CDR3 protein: ATVGRGNEKLF
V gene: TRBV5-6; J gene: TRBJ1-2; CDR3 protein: ASSLFTVPKDGYT
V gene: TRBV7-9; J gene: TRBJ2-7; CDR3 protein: ASSRPHFSSAGSYEQY
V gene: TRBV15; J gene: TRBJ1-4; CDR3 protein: ATSNRNRGSIGTTNEKLF
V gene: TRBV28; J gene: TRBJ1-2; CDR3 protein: ASSLGPIKRGYT
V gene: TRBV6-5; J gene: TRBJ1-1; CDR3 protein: ASSYSTRGGDTEAF
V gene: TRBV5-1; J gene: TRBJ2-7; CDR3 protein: ASSRIERGTGTGGVEQY
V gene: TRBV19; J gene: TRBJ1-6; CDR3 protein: ASSISGGTGINSPLH
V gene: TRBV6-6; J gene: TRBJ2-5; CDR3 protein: ASSRQGGRQETQY
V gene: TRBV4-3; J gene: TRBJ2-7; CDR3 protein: ASSQEGGLGDYEQY
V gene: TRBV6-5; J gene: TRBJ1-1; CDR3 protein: ASSYGWGGSTEAF